A selection of T cell receptor beta chains follows, all from one sample in a study of control samples from healthy donors and cancer patients. Generated by immunoSEQ multiplex PCR, the TCRdb table keeps only in-frame clones and is missing some. The sample consists of around 180,000 clones, 70% to 90% of them appearing once. Sequenced material: blood. The source of these receptors is a woman in her twenties or thirties in good health. Each CDR3 is given with its conserved first and last residue. The order of the fields is CDR3 length, D gene, V gene, J gene, clone size, CDR3 DNA, CDR3 protein. A D gene is named only where the DNA matches it firmly. Size tells how often a clone was seen (once, few, many) or the class of an expanded clone, and some rows leave it out.

cdr3_length: 15; d_call: .; v_call: TRBV3-1/TRBV3-2; j_call: TRBJ2-5; clone_size: .; cdr3_nt: TGTGCCAGCACCCAGGGGATAGCGGGTATAGAGACCCAGTACTTC; cdr3_aa: CASTQGIAGIETQYF
cdr3_length: 14; d_call: .; v_call: TRBV18; j_call: TRBJ2-3; clone_size: .; cdr3_nt: TGTGCCAGCTCCCTTGCCGGCGGGGCAGATACGCAGTATTTT; cdr3_aa: CASSLAGGADTQYF
cdr3_length: 14; d_call: .; v_call: TRBV19; j_call: TRBJ1-1; clone_size: .; cdr3_nt: TGTGCCAGTAGCACTCTGGGGGGAGATACTGAAGCTTTCTTT; cdr3_aa: CASSTLGGDTEAFF
cdr3_length: 16; d_call: TRBD2; v_call: TRBV9; j_call: TRBJ2-1; clone_size: .; cdr3_nt: TGTGCCAGCAGTTACACCACGGGACTAGGCATCAATGAGCAGTTCTTC; cdr3_aa: CASSYTTGLGINEQFF
cdr3_length: 15; d_call: .; v_call: TRBV19; j_call: TRBJ1-4; clone_size: once; cdr3_nt: TGTGCCAGTAGTATTAGCACCGGCGCGTCCGGAAAACTGTTTTTT; cdr3_aa: CASSISTGASGKLFF
cdr3_length: 16; d_call: .; v_call: TRBV5-1; j_call: TRBJ1-1; clone_size: .; cdr3_nt: TGCGCCAGCAGCCCCTCCCAAGTAATGATGAACACTGAAGCTTTCTTT; cdr3_aa: CASSPSQVMMNTEAFF
cdr3_length: 16; d_call: TRBD1; v_call: TRBV9; j_call: TRBJ2-1; clone_size: .; cdr3_nt: TGTGCCAGCAGCACCAGCGACAGGGTAGAAAGCAATGAGCAGTTCTTC; cdr3_aa: CASSTSDRVESNEQFF
cdr3_length: 18; d_call: TRBD1; v_call: TRBV4-1; j_call: TRBJ1-6; clone_size: once; cdr3_nt: TGCGCCAGCAGCCAAGGGCCTCCCCAAGGGGGCAGCAATTCACCCCTCCACTTT; cdr3_aa: CASSQGPPQGGSNSPLHF
cdr3_length: 11; d_call: .; v_call: TRBV24-1; j_call: TRBJ2-3; clone_size: .; cdr3_nt: TGTGCCACCAGTGAGAGCCATACGCAGTATTTT; cdr3_aa: CATSESHTQYF
cdr3_length: 16; d_call: .; v_call: TRBV28; j_call: TRBJ2-3; clone_size: .; cdr3_nt: TGTGCCAGCACCGCGGGGTGGCAGTATAGCACAGATACGCAGTATTTT; cdr3_aa: CASTAGWQYSTDTQYF
cdr3_length: 13; d_call: .; v_call: TRBV5-4; j_call: TRBJ1-2; clone_size: .; cdr3_nt: TGTGCCAGCAGCTTGGATCAGAACTATGGCTACACCTTC; cdr3_aa: CASSLDQNYGYTF
cdr3_length: 16; d_call: .; v_call: TRBV27; j_call: TRBJ1-1; clone_size: .; cdr3_nt: TGTGCCAGCAGTTTATCGAGGCCAGATCTGAACACTGAAGCTTTCTTT; cdr3_aa: CASSLSRPDLNTEAFF
cdr3_length: 15; d_call: TRBD1; v_call: TRBV4-2; j_call: TRBJ1-2; clone_size: .; cdr3_nt: TGTGCCAGCAGCCCGACGGGACAGGGGAACTATGGCTACACCTTC; cdr3_aa: CASSPTGQGNYGYTF
cdr3_length: 14; d_call: .; v_call: TRBV9; j_call: TRBJ2-5; clone_size: few; cdr3_nt: TGTGCCAGCAGCGTAGACGGCAGGGGAGAGACCCAGTACTTC; cdr3_aa: CASSVDGRGETQYF
cdr3_length: 15; d_call: .; v_call: TRBV5-1; j_call: TRBJ1-4; clone_size: .; cdr3_nt: TGCGCCAGCAGACCCACAGTTGCAACTAATGAAAAACTGTTTTTT; cdr3_aa: CASRPTVATNEKLFF
cdr3_length: 14; d_call: TRBD2; v_call: TRBV6-5; j_call: TRBJ2-1; clone_size: .; cdr3_nt: TGTGCCAGCAGTCTAGCGGCCTCTTACAATGAGCAGTTCTTC; cdr3_aa: CASSLAASYNEQFF
cdr3_length: 15; d_call: .; v_call: TRBV5-4; j_call: TRBJ2-5; clone_size: .; cdr3_nt: TGTGCCAGCAGCTGGAACCAGGGTGGCCAAGAGACCCAGTACTTC; cdr3_aa: CASSWNQGGQETQYF
cdr3_length: 14; d_call: .; v_call: TRBV28; j_call: TRBJ1-3; clone_size: .; cdr3_nt: TGTGCCAGCAGGGAGGGTGGGAAAGGAAACACCATATATTTT; cdr3_aa: CASREGGKGNTIYF
cdr3_length: 17; d_call: .; v_call: TRBV7-9; j_call: TRBJ2-3; clone_size: .; cdr3_nt: TGTGCCAGCAGCTTAGCGAAGGGCGAGACTAGCACAGATACGCAGTATTTT; cdr3_aa: CASSLAKGETSTDTQYF
cdr3_length: 14; d_call: .; v_call: TRBV18; j_call: TRBJ2-3; clone_size: .; cdr3_nt: TGTGCCAGCTCACAGTCCTCACAGGGCGATACGCAGTATTTT; cdr3_aa: CASSQSSQGDTQYF
cdr3_length: 15; d_call: .; v_call: TRBV19; j_call: TRBJ1-1; clone_size: .; cdr3_nt: TGTGCCAGTAGTAGGGGGGCGGACAGGAACACTGAAGCTTTCTTT; cdr3_aa: CASSRGADRNTEAFF
cdr3_length: 17; d_call: TRBD2; v_call: TRBV7-9; j_call: TRBJ2-1; clone_size: .; cdr3_nt: TGTGCCAGCAGCTTAGCGGGACTAGCGGGCAGTTACAATGAGCAGTTCTTC; cdr3_aa: CASSLAGLAGSYNEQFF
cdr3_length: 16; d_call: TRBD2; v_call: TRBV14; j_call: TRBJ2-5; clone_size: .; cdr3_nt: TGTGCCAGCAGCCTCGGGACTAGCGGGAGATGGGAGACCCAGTACTTC; cdr3_aa: CASSLGTSGRWETQYF
cdr3_length: 13; d_call: .; v_call: TRBV4-2; j_call: TRBJ2-1; clone_size: .; cdr3_nt: TGTGCCAGCAGCCAAGTCCGGGACAATGAGCAGTTCTTC; cdr3_aa: CASSQVRDNEQFF
cdr3_length: 14; d_call: TRBD1; v_call: TRBV7-9; j_call: TRBJ2-5; clone_size: .; cdr3_nt: TGTGCCAGCAGCTTATCGACAGGGTGGGAGACCCAGTACTTC; cdr3_aa: CASSLSTGWETQYF
cdr3_length: 14; d_call: .; v_call: TRBV2; j_call: TRBJ1-3; clone_size: .; cdr3_nt: TGTGCCAGCAGACCTGACAGCTCTGGAAACACCATATATTTT; cdr3_aa: CASRPDSSGNTIYF
cdr3_length: 12; d_call: .; v_call: TRBV5-5; j_call: TRBJ1-1; clone_size: .; cdr3_nt: TGTGCCAGCAGCTTGTGGGAAGCTGAAGCTTTCTTT; cdr3_aa: CASSLWEAEAFF
cdr3_length: 15; d_call: .; v_call: TRBV5-6; j_call: TRBJ2-7; clone_size: .; cdr3_nt: TGTGCCAGCAGCTTGATGGCTAGCTCGATTTGGGAGCAGTACTTC; cdr3_aa: CASSLMASSIWEQYF
cdr3_length: 18; d_call: TRBD1; v_call: TRBV7-9; j_call: TRBJ2-2; clone_size: few; cdr3_nt: TGTGCCAGCAGCGCTCCGGGACAGGGTTCGTCGGCCACCGGGGAGCTGTTTTTT; cdr3_aa: CASSAPGQGSSATGELFF
cdr3_length: 19; d_call: TRBD1; v_call: TRBV3-1/TRBV3-2; j_call: TRBJ1-3; clone_size: .; cdr3_nt: TGTGCCAGCAGCCAAAGTGTGTTTCTCGGGACAGCCTCTGGAAACACCATATATTTT; cdr3_aa: CASSQSVFLGTASGNTIYF
cdr3_length: 14; d_call: TRBD2; v_call: TRBV6-4; j_call: TRBJ2-5; clone_size: .; cdr3_nt: TGTGCCAGCAGGGGGTGGACTAGAGAAGAGACCCAGTACTTC; cdr3_aa: CASRGWTREETQYF
cdr3_length: 15; d_call: .; v_call: TRBV7-9; j_call: TRBJ2-3; clone_size: .; cdr3_nt: TGTGCCAGCACAAGTGACCCAGGACTGACAGATACGCAGTATTTT; cdr3_aa: CASTSDPGLTDTQYF
cdr3_length: 14; d_call: .; v_call: TRBV6-6; j_call: TRBJ2-3; clone_size: .; cdr3_nt: TGTGCCAGCAGCGACAGTTTAGGACCCGATACGCAGTATTTT; cdr3_aa: CASSDSLGPDTQYF
cdr3_length: 13; d_call: TRBD1; v_call: TRBV29-1; j_call: TRBJ1-3; clone_size: .; cdr3_nt: TGCAGCGTGAAGACAGGGCCTGGAAACACCATATATTTT; cdr3_aa: CSVKTGPGNTIYF